The entry below describes one TCR beta chain. This specimen belongs to a study of human T cells and chemical hapten exposure. The CDR3 extends over 15 amino acids. V lost 8 bases to trimming and J lost 2 bases; unmatched junction nucleotides: 10. The germline V gene has CDR1 MDHEN and CDR2 SYDVKM. The library labeled individual cDNA molecules by adding unique molecular identifiers to them. TCRdb itself ran the 5' RACE reads through MiXCR, one entry per CDR3 protein. The sample holds 110,000 or so distinct CDR3 sequences; around a fifth are singletons and the top ten take 2.5% to 3%. Unseparated into fractions, whole blood served as the source from which total RNA was extracted.

This chain uses TRBV28 with TRBJ2-7; TRBD1 matches 9 bases. The receptor comes from a human donor in good health. CDR3 sequence reads: CASVMSGTGPYEQYF. CDR3 DNA sequence: TGTGCCAGCGTTATGTCCGGGACAGGGCCCTACGAGCAGTACTTC. The full variable domain, rest sourced from reference TRBV28 and TRBJ2-7, is DVKVTQSSRYLVKRTGEKVFLECVQDMDHENMFWYRQDPGLGLRLIYFSYDVKMKEKGDIPEGYSVSREKKERFSLILESASTNQTSMYLCASVMSGTGPYEQYFGPGTRLTVT.